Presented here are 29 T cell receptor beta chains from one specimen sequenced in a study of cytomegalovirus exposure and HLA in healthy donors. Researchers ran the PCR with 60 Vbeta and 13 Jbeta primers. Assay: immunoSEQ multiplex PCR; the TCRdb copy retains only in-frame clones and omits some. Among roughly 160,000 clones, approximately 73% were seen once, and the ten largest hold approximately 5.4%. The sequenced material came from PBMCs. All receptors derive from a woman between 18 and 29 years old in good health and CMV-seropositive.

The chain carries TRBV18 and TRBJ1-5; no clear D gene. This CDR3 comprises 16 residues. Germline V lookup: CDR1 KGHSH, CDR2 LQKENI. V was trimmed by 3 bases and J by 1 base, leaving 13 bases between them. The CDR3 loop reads CASSPLAAVSNQPQHF. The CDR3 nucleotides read TGTGCCAGCTCACCCCTGGCGGCAGTGAGCAATCAGCCCCAGCATTTT.

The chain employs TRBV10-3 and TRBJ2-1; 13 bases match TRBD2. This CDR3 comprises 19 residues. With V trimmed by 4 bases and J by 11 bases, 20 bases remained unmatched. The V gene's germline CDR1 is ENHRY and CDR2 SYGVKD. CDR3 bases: TGTGCCATCAGTGGGGGGACAGGGATCAACGGACTAGCGGGGGCGAAGCAGTTCTTC. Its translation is CAISGGTGINGLAGAKQFF.

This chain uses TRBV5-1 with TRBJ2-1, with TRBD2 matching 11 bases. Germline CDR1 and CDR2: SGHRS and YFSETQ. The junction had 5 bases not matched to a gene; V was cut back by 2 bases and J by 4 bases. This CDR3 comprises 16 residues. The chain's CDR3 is CASSLGLAGGYNEQFF. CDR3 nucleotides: TGCGCCAGCAGCTTAGGGCTAGCGGGGGGATACAATGAGCAGTTCTTC.

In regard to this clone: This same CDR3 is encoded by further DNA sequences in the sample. CDR3 nucleotide sequence: TGTGCCAGCAGTAGAGGGGGCTACACCTTC. Protein product: CASSRGGYTF. V is TRBV6-1 and J is TRBJ1-2; D is uncertain. Deletions cut 5 bases from V and 8 bases from J, with 6 bases between. This CDR3 spans 10 amino acids. CDR1 and CDR2 (germline): MNHNS, SASEGT.

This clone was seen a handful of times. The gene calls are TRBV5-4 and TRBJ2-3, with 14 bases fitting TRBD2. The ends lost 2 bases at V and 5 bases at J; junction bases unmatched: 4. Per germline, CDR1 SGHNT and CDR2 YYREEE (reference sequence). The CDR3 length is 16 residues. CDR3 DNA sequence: TGTGCCAGCAGCTTCCCGACTAGCGGGGGGGGAGATACGCAGTATTTT. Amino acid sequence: CASSFPTSGGGDTQYF.

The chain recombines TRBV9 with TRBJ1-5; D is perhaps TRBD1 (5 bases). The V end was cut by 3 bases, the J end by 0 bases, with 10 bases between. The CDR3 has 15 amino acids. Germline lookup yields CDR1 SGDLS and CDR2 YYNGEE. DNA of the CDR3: TGTGCCAGCAGCGAAACAGGTTATAGCAATCAGCCCCAGCATTTT. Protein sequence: CASSETGYSNQPQHF. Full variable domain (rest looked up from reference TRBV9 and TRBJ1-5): DSGVTQTPKHLITATGQRVTLRCSPRSGDLSVYWYQQSLDQGLQFLIQYYNGEERAKGNILERFSAQQFPDLHSELNLSSLELGDSALYFCASSETGYSNQPQHFGDGTRLSIL.

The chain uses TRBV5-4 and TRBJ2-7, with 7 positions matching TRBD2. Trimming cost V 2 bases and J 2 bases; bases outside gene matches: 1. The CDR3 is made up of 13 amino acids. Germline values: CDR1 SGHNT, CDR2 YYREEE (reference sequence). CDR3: CASSFGGTYEQYF. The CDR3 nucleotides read TGTGCCAGCAGCTTCGGGGGGACCTACGAGCAGTACTTC.

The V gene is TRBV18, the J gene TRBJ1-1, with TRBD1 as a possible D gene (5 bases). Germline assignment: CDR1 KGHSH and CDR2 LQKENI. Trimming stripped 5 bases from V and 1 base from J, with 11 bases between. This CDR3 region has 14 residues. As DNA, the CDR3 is TGTGCCAGCTCAGCCGAGACAGAGAACACTGAAGCTTTCTTT. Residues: CASSAETENTEAFF.

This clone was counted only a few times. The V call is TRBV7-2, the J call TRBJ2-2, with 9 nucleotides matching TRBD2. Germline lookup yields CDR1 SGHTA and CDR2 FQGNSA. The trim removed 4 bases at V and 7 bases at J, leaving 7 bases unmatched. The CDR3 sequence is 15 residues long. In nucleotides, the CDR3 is TGTGCCAGCAGCTATGATAGCGGGGGAGGCGGGGAGCTGTTTTTT. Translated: CASSYDSGGGGELFF.

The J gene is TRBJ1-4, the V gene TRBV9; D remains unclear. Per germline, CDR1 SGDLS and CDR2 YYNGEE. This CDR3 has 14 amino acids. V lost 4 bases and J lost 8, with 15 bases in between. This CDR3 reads CASSQLGGKEKLFF. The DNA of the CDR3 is TGTGCCAGCAGCCAATTGGGAGGGAAGGAAAAACTGTTTTTT.

The CDR3: CASSAAGTGIQPQHF. CDR3 bases: TGTGCCAGCAGTGCCGCCGGGACAGGGATCCAGCCCCAGCATTTT. The V gene is TRBV6-5, the J gene TRBJ1-5; 9 bases align to TRBD1. The CDR3 has 15 amino acids. Trimming took 5 bases from V and 7 from J; bases not matched to a gene: 9. From germline, CDR1 is MNHEY and CDR2 SVGAGI.

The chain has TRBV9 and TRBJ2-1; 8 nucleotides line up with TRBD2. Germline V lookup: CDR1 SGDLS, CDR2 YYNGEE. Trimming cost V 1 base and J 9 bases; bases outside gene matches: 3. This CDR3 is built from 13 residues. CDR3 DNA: TGTGCCAGCAGCGTACGCGGGGGGAGTGAGCAGTTCTTC. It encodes CASSVRGGSEQFF.

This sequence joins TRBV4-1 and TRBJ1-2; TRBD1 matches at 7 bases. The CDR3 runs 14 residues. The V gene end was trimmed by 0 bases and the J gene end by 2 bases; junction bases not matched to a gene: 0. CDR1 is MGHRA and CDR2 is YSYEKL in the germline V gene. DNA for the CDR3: TGCGCCAGCAGCCAAGAGACAGGGAACTATGGCTACACCTTC. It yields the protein CASSQETGNYGYTF.

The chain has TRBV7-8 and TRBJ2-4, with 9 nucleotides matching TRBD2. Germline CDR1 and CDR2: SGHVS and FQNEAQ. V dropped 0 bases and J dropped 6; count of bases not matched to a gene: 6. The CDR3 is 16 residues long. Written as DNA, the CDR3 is TGTGCCAGCAGCTTAGCAAGGACTAGCGACCGAAACATTCAGTACTTC. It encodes CASSLARTSDRNIQYF.

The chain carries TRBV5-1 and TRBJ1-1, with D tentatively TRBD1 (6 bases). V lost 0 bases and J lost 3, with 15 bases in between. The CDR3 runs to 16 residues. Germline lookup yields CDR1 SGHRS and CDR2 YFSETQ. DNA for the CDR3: TGCGCCAGCAGCTTGGGGAGTACCGCAGGGGACACTGAAGCTTTCTTT. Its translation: CASSLGSTAGDTEAFF.

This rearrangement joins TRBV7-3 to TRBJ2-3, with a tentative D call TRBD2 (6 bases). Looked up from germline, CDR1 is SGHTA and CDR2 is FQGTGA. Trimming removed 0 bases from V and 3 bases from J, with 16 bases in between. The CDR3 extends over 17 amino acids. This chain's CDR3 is CASSLTRASESTDTQYF. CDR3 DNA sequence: TGTGCCAGCAGCTTAACGAGGGCTAGCGAATCTACAGATACGCAGTATTTT.

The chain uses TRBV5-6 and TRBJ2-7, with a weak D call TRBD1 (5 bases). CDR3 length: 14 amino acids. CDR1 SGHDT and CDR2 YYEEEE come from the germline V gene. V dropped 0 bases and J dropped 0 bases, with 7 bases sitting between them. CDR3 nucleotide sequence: TGTGCCAGCAGCTTGGGACAGAGCTCCTACGAGCAGTACTTC. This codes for CASSLGQSSYEQYF. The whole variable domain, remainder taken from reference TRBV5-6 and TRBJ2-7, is DAGVTQSPTHLIKTRGQQVTLRCSPKSGHDTVSWYQQALGQGPQFIFQYYEEEERQRGNFPDRFSGHQFPNYSSELNVNALLLGDSALYLCASSLGQSSYEQYFGPGTRLTVT.

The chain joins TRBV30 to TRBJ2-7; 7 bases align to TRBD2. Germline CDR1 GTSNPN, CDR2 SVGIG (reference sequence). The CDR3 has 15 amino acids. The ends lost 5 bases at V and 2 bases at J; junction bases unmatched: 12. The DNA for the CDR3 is TGTGCCTGGGTCTTTTCTGGGGGGGGTACCTACGAGCAGTACTTC. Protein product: CAWVFSGGGTYEQYF.

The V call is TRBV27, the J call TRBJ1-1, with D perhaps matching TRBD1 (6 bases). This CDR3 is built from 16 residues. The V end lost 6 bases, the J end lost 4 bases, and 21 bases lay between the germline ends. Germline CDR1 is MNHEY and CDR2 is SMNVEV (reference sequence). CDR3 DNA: TGTGCCAGCAGCAAAAGGGGAGGGGGACAAGTCACTGAAGCTTTCTTT. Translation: CASSKRGGGQVTEAFF.

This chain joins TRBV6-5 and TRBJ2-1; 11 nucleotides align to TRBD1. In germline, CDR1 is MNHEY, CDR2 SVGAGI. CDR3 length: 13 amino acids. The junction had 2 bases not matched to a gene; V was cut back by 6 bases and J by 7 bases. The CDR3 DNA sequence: TGTGCCAGCAGGCGGGACAGGGGGAATGAGCAGTTCTTC. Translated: CASRRDRGNEQFF.

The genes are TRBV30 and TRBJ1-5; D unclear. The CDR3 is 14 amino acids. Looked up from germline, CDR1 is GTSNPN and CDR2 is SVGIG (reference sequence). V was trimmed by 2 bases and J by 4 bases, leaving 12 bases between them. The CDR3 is CAWSLAAANQPQHF. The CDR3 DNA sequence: TGTGCCTGGAGTTTGGCGGCAGCTAATCAGCCCCAGCATTTT.

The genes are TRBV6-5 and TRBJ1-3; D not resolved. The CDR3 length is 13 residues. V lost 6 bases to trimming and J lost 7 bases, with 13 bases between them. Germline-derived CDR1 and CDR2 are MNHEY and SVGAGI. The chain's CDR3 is CASSRGDGNTIYF. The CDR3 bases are TGTGCCAGCAGCCGGGGAGATGGGAACACCATATATTTT.

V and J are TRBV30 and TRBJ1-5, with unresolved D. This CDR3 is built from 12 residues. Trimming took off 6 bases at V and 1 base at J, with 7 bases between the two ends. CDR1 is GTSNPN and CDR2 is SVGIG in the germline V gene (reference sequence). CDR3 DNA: TGTGCCTGTGGGCAGAGCAATCAGCCCCAGCATTTT. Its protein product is CACGQSNQPQHF.

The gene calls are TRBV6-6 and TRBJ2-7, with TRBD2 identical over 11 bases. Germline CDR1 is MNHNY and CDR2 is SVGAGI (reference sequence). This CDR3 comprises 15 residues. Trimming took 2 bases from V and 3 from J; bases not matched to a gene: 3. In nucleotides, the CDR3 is TGTGCCAGCAGTTACGAGACTAGCGGGATCTACGAGCAGTACTTC. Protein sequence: CASSYETSGIYEQYF.

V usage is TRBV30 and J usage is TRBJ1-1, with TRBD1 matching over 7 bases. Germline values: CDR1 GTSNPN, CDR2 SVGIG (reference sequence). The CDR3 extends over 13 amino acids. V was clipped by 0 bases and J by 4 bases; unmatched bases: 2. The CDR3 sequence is CAWSVGDSTEAFF. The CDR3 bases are TGTGCCTGGAGTGTAGGGGACAGCACTGAAGCTTTCTTT.

This CDR3 reads CASRHNEKLFF. CDR3 coding DNA: TGTGCCAGCAGACATAATGAAAAACTGTTTTTT. The chain uses TRBV5-4 and TRBJ1-4; D remains ambiguous. The V gene lost 5 bases and the J gene lost 4 bases, with 3 bases spanning the gap. Germline V gives CDR1 SGHNT, CDR2 YYREEE (reference sequence). CDR3 length: 11 residues. Based on the CDR3 plus reference TRBV5-4 and TRBJ1-4, the full variable domain is ETGVTQSPTHLIKTRGQQVTLRCSSQSGHNTVSWYQQALGQGPQFIFQYYREEENGRGNFPPRFSGLQFPNYSSELNVNALELDDSALYLCASRHNEKLFFGSGTQLSVL.

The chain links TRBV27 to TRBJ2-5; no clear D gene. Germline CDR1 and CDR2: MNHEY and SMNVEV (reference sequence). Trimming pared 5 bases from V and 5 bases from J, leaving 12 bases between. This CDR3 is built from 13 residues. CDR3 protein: CASSEERRETQYF. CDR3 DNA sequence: TGTGCCAGCAGTGAGGAACGCCGGGAGACCCAGTACTTC.

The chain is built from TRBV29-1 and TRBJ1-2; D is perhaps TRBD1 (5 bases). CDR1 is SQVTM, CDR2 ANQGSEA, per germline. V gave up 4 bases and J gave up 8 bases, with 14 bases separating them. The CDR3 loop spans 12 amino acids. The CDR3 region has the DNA TGCAGCGTTGGGCGTCAGGGTGTGGGCTACACCTTC. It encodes CSVGRQGVGYTF.

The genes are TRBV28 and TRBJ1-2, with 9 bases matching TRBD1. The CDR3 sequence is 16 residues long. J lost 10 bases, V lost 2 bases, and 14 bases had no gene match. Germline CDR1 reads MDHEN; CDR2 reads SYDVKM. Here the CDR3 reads CASSLIGTGSRRTYTF. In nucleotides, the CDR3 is TGTGCCAGCAGTTTAATAGGGACAGGGTCGCGCCGTACCTACACCTTC.